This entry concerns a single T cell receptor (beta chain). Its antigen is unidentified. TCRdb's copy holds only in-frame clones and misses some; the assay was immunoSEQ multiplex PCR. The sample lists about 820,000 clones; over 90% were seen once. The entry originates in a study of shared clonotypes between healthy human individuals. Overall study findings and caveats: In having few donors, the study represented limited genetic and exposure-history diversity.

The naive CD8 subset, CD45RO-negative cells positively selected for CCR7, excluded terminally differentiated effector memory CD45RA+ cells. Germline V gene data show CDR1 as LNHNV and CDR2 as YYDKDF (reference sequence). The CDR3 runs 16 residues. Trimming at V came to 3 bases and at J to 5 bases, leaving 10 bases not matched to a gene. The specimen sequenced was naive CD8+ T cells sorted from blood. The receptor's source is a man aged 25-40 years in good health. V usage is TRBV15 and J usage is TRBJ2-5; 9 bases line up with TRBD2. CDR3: CATSRSNSGSSETQYF. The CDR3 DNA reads TGTGCCACCAGCAGGTCCAATAGCGGGAGTAGTGAGACCCAGTACTTC.